This TCR beta chain was recovered during a study of cytotoxic CD8 clonotypes in ibrutinib-treated CLL. Only in-frame clones appear in the TCRdb table, and some are missing; sequencing was by immunoSEQ multiplex PCR. The sample has a few hundred thousand clones; around 66% are singletons. The sequence came from a human donor with chronic lymphocytic leukemia. The sequenced sample was PBMCs, obtained after 36 months of ibrutinib treatment.

CDR3 in amino acids: CASSFGGRARETQYF. CDR3 DNA sequence: TGTGCCAGCAGCTTCGGCGGGAGGGCAAGAGAGACCCAGTACTTC. This sequence joins TRBV11-2 and TRBJ2-5; TRBD2 matches 9 bases. Losses at the gene ends were 3 bases for V and 4 bases for J; bases not matched to a gene: 6. Germline loops: CDR1 SGHAT, CDR2 FQNNGV. There are 15 residues in the CDR3. Full variable domain (remainder filled in from reference TRBV11-2 and TRBJ2-5): EAGVAQSPRYKIIEKRQSVAFWCNPISGHATLYWYQQILGQGPKLLIQFQNNGVVDDSQLPKDRFSAERLKGVDSTLKIQPAKLEDSAVYLCASSFGGRARETQYFGPGTRLLVL.